This TCR beta chain was found in a study of cytomegalovirus exposure and HLA in healthy donors. Remarks on this clone: Its antigen is as yet unknown.

In the PCR, 60 Vbeta and 13 Jbeta primers were used. TCRdb's copy holds only in-frame clones and misses some; the assay was immunoSEQ multiplex PCR. In the table there are roughly 120,000 clones, around four fifths of which are singletons. Study-wide results and limits: In a later analysis, DRB1 alleles had the most associated TCRs; HLA-C alleles the fewest. The HLA-A and HLA-B alleles of most subjects were reportedly predicted accurately from TCR beta sequences. For cytomegalovirus status, the classifier reportedly gave diagnoses with high specificity and sensitivity.

Sequencing input: PBMCs. The receptor was isolated from a middle-aged woman in good health and CMV-seronegative.

CDR3 protein: CASSLAPGQVETQYF. CDR3 nucleotides: TGTGCCAGCAGCTTAGCACCGGGACAGGTAGAGACCCAGTACTTC. This chain connects TRBV11-2 to TRBJ2-5; 8 bases line up with TRBD1. Germline V gene lookup returns CDR1 SGHAT and CDR2 FQNNGV. This CDR3 is built from 15 residues. The J segment lost 4 bases and the V segment lost 1 base, leaving 5 bases of the junction unmatched.